The present TCR beta chain was sequenced within a study of human thymus T cells. General observations from the study: Usage of V and J genes appeared biased in thymic and blood repertoires. Unrelated people showed highly overlapping thymic repertoires, related research reported.

Assay used: immunoSEQ multiplex PCR; TCRdb lists only in-frame clones, some missing. The repertoire holds approximately 70,000 clones, 95% seen once, with 0.03% to 0.035% in the top ten. Germline V gene lookup returns CDR1 ENHRY and CDR2 SYGVKD. The CDR3 loop spans 17 amino acids. V was pared by 2 bases and J by 0 bases, with 11 bases between. Resections removed during corrective heart surgery provided the thymus tissue used. Serving as donors were healthy Finnish infants, each of whom was having open corrective surgery for congenital heart defects. Note on this clone: The antigen remains unidentified.

V usage is TRBV10-3 and J usage is TRBJ2-6; D not certain. This TCR was sampled from a girl under two years old with a congenital heart defect but otherwise immunologically healthy. Sequencing was done on a sample of thymus tissue. CDR3 in amino acids: CAISEPAPRSGANVLTF. The DNA for the CDR3 is TGTGCCATCAGTGAGCCAGCTCCACGCTCTGGGGCCAACGTCCTGACTTTC.